The TCR beta chain under discussion was sequenced for a study of CD8 T cells in ankylosing spondylitis. The study's findings and limits: A number of the motif variants had already been described in reactive arthritis synovial fluid and blood. Reported data indicate significant enrichment of disease-linked clones within matched ankylosing spondylitis synovial fluid. What seemed typical of ankylosing spondylitis blood was a TCR beta motif built from several highly homologous variants.

With regard to this clonotype: Its antigen is not identified.

CDR1 and CDR2 (germline): MNHNS, SASEGT. V lost 9 bases and J lost 2, with 23 bases in between. The CDR3 loop spans 16 amino acids. For TCR beta, libraries came from quantitative 5'-RACE with molecular barcodes. TCRdb re-called the 5' RACE reads through MiXCR, storing one row per CDR3 protein. This sample has roughly 160,000 distinct CDR3 sequences, with about 9.9% found just once. The clonotype comes from a male donor with ankylosing spondylitis or in good health (not recorded which). The sample consisted of blood, either unsorted or a sorted T cell fraction (not recorded which). The chain has TRBV6-1 and TRBJ2-7, with a weak D call TRBD1 (6 bases). CDR3 in DNA: TGTGCCAGTCCGAATTTACCAGGGGAATCCCCCTACGAGCAGTACTTC. Translating it yields CASPNLPGESPYEQYF.